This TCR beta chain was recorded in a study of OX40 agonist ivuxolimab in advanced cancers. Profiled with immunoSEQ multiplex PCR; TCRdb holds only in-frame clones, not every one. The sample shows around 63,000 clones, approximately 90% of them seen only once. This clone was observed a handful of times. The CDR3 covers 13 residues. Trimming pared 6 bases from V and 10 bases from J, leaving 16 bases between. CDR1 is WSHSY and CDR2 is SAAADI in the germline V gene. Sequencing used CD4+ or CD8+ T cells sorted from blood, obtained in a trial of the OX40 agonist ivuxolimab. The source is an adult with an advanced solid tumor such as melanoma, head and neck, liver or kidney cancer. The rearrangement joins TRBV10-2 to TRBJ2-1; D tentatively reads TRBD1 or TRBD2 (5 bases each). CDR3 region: CASSRDRNLEQFF. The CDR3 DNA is TGCGCCAGCAGCAGGGACCGGAACTTAGAGCAGTTCTTC.